A selection of T cell receptor beta chains follows, all from one sample in a study of response to subunit inactivated influenza vaccine. TCRdb passed the RT-PCR reads through MiXCR, listing each CDR3 protein once. The sample lists roughly 700,000 distinct CDR3 sequences, 11% to 15% occurring once. Sequences were derived from PBMCs from blood, sampled 14 to 15 days before vaccination. The receptors were sampled from a man aged 50-60 years who received an inactivated influenza vaccine. CDR3s include the opening cysteine and the closing phenylalanine or tryptophan. The D gene is left open where the match is weak. Clone size is stated in some rows and not others, as once, few, many or a class when expanded.

clone_size,j_call,d_call,v_call,cdr3_nt,cdr3_aa
NA,TRBJ2-3,NA,TRBV7-3,TGTGCCAGCAGCTTAGACAACGGTGGAGATACGCAGTATTTT,CASSLDNGGDTQYF
few,TRBJ2-3,TRBD1,TRBV27,TGTGCCAGCAGTGAATCAAACAGGGGCGGAGGTAGAGATACGCAGTATTTT,CASSESNRGGGRDTQYF
NA,TRBJ1-5,NA,TRBV12-3/TRBV12-4,TGTGCCAGCAGTTTCGAGGGGCGCGGGAATCAGCCCCAGCATTTT,CASSFEGRGNQPQHF
few,TRBJ2-1,TRBD2,TRBV20-1,TGCAGTGCTAGTAGCGGGAGGGATAATGAGCAGTTCTTC,CSASSGRDNEQFF
NA,TRBJ2-6,NA,TRBV7-9,TGTGCCAGCAGCTCATGGCCCGGAGCTGGGGCCAACGTCCTGACTTTC,CASSSWPGAGANVLTF
few,TRBJ2-3,TRBD2,TRBV6-1,TGTGCCAGCACCGGCGGGAGGGCCGTCGCAGATACGCAGTATTTT,CASTGGRAVADTQYF
NA,TRBJ2-3,NA,TRBV29-1,TGCAGCGTTGTTGCGCAGGGTGGAACAGATACGCAGTATTTT,CSVVAQGGTDTQYF
many,TRBJ1-1,NA,TRBV12-3/TRBV12-4,TGTGCCACCAAATCCGGGGGGATGGTCACTGAAGCTTTCTTT,CATKSGGMVTEAFF
few,TRBJ2-1,NA,TRBV27,TGTGCCAGCAGTTGGAGGCCTTCCAATGAGCAGTTCTTC,CASSWRPSNEQFF
many,TRBJ2-3,TRBD1,TRBV11-1,TGTGCCAGCAGCTTTGGTGTCCCAAAGCCGGGACAGAAGACAGATACGCAGTATTTT,CASSFGVPKPGQKTDTQYF
NA,TRBJ2-5,NA,TRBV15,TGTGCCACCAGCACTGTCTGGACAGCAGTAGGGGGGACCCAGTACTTC,CATSTVWTAVGGTQYF
few,TRBJ2-2,NA,TRBV30,TGTGCCTGGAGTGTACAATACACCGGGGAGCTGTTTTTT,CAWSVQYTGELFF
few,TRBJ2-7,TRBD1,TRBV4-2,TGTGCCAGCAGCCAGACAGGGTACGTGGACGAGCAGTACTTC,CASSQTGYVDEQYF
few,TRBJ1-5,NA,TRBV12-3/TRBV12-4,TGTGCCAGCCGCGGCGGGAATCAGCCCCAGCATTTT,CASRGGNQPQHF
NA,TRBJ2-1,TRBD2,TRBV20-1,TGCAGTGCTAGAGGAGCGGGGGCTGGTGAGCAGTTCTTC,CSARGAGAGEQFF
NA,TRBJ1-5,NA,TRBV18,TGTGCCAGCTCACCACAAGGCAGAAATGAGGATCAGCCCCAGCATTTT,CASSPQGRNEDQPQHF
NA,TRBJ2-7,NA,TRBV12-3/TRBV12-4,TGTGCCAGCAGTTTGGTGGAATCGGGTGAGCAGTACTTC,CASSLVESGEQYF
few,TRBJ2-7,TRBD1,TRBV29-1,TGCAGCGTTGTTGTGACTGACGGGACAGGGTCCTACGAGCAGTACTTC,CSVVVTDGTGSYEQYF
NA,TRBJ2-2,NA,TRBV12-3/TRBV12-4,TGTGCCAGCAGGCCGCTTGGGGCGAGTACCGGGGAGCTGTTTTTT,CASRPLGASTGELFF
few,TRBJ2-7,TRBD2,TRBV28,TGTGCCAGCAGCCCGACTAGCGGGAATTTCTACGAGCAGTACTTC,CASSPTSGNFYEQYF
many,TRBJ2-5,NA,TRBV12-3/TRBV12-4,TGTGCCAGCAGTTACGCGTGGCCAGACGTATACCAAGAGACCCAGTACTTC,CASSYAWPDVYQETQYF
NA,TRBJ2-5,NA,TRBV20-1,TGCAGTGCAAGACGGGACGGAGAGTACCAAGAGACCCAGTACTTC,CSARRDGEYQETQYF
few,TRBJ2-3,TRBD2,TRBV25-1,TGTGCCAGCAGTGGGACTAGCGGGAGTGGAGCAGATACGCAGTATTTT,CASSGTSGSGADTQYF
many,TRBJ2-6,NA,TRBV5-1,TGCGCCAGCAACCCAGGGGAGCTAGCCTCTGGGGCCAACGTCCTGACTTTC,CASNPGELASGANVLTF
many,TRBJ1-5,NA,TRBV6-5,TGTGCCAGCAGTTACTCATATCGCGCCGGTCAGCCCCAGCATTTT,CASSYSYRAGQPQHF
few,TRBJ2-2,NA,TRBV29-1,TGCAGCGGTCAACAGGTCGGGGAGCTGTTTTTT,CSGQQVGELFF